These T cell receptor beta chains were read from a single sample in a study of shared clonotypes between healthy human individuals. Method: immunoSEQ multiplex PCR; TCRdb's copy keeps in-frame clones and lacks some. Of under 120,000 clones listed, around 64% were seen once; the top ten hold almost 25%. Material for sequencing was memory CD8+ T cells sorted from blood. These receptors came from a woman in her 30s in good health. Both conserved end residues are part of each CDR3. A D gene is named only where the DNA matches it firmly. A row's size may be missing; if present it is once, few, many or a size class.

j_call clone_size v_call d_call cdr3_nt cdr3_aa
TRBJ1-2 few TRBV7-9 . TGTGCCAGCAGCCAGATCCGCTATGGCTACACCTTC CASSQIRYGYTF
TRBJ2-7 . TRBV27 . TGTGCCAGCAGTTTCCCAGCCCTTGGGGGACGAACCTACGAGCAGTACTTC CASSFPALGGRTYEQYF
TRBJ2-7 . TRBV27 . TGTGCCAGCCGGAGAGGGTTCTACGAGCAGTACTTC CASRRGFYEQYF
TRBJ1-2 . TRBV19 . TGTGCCAGTAGCGCTCTTCTCGGAGGCAGCACCTATGGCTACACCTTC CASSALLGGSTYGYTF
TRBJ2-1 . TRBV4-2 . TGTGCCAGCAGCCAACGACTTTTGCCCGGGCCTTTAAATGAGCAGTTCTTC CASSQRLLPGPLNEQFF
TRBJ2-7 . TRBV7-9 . TGTGCCAGCAGCGCCAGGGGGGACTCCTACGAGCAGTACTTC CASSARGDSYEQYF
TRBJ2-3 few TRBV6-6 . TGTGCCAGCAGTTATTTAAGCACAGATACGCAGTATTTT CASSYLSTDTQYF
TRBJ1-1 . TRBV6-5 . TGTGCCAGCAGTTACTCGTTCATCCCGAACACTGAAGCTTTCTTT CASSYSFIPNTEAFF
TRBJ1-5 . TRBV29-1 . TGCAGCGTCTTGGACGGCATGGATAGCAATCAGCCCCAGCATTTT CSVLDGMDSNQPQHF
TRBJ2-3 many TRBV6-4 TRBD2 TGTGCCAGCACGCTAAGTGCGGGGGATCGGGCAGATACGCAGTATTTT CASTLSAGDRADTQYF
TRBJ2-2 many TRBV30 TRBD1 TGTGCCTGGAGTGTAGCAGGGGGCGATTCCGGGGAGCTGTTTTTT CAWSVAGGDSGELFF
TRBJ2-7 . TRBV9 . TGTGCCAGCAGCGTAGGTTGGCAGGATAGCGAGCAGTACTTC CASSVGWQDSEQYF
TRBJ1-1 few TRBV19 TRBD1 TGTGCCAGTAGGGACAGGGAGGGAGGCCCTGAAGCTTTCTTT CASRDREGGPEAFF
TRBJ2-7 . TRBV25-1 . TGTGCCAGCAGCCCCATGATGGCAGGGGACGAATACGAGCAGTACTTC CASSPMMAGDEYEQYF
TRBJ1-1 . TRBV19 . TGTGCCAGTAGTGCAGACCTCAACACTGAAGCTTTCTTT CASSADLNTEAFF
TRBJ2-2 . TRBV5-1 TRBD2 TGCGCCAGCGTAGCGGGAGGATGGACCGGGGAGCTGTTTTTT CASVAGGWTGELFF
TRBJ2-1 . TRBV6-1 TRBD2 TGTGCCAGCAGTGAAGATAGGCGAAGCGGGAGCTTCAATGAGCAGTTCTTC CASSEDRRSGSFNEQFF
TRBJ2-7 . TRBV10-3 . TGTGCCACGAGGGCTGGAGAGAGGACCTACGAGCAGTACTTC CATRAGERTYEQYF
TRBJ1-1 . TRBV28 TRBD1 TGTGCCAGCAGTCCACCCCGGGACAGGGGTACTGAAGCTTTCTTT CASSPPRDRGTEAFF
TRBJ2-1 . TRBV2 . TGTGCCAGAGGCGGCTTGAAAAATGAGCAGTTCTTC CARGGLKNEQFF
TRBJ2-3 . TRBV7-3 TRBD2 TGTGCCAGCAGCTTACGTGTAGTTGCGGGAGTGGCAGATACGCAGTATTTT CASSLRVVAGVADTQYF
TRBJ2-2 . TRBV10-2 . TGCGCCAGCAGCTCCCACACCGGGGAGCTGTTTTTT CASSSHTGELFF
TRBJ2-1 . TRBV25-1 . TGTGCCAGCAGTGGGGAACCCCCGTACAATGAGCAGTTCTTC CASSGEPPYNEQFF
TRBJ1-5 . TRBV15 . TGTGCCACCAGCTCTCCTCCGGACCCCCTGGGCAATCAGCCCCAGCATTTT CATSSPPDPLGNQPQHF
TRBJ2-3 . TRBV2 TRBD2 TGTGCCAGCAGTGCCAACGGGGGGGAGCTTGCAGATACGCAGTATTTT CASSANGGELADTQYF
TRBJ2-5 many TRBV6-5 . TGTGCCAGCAGTCTTCTGGGGGGAGAGACCCAGTACTTC CASSLLGGETQYF
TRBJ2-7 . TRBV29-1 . TGCAGCGTTGAAGGTCGGAACTACGAGCAGTACTTC CSVEGRNYEQYF
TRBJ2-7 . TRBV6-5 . TGTGCCAGCAGTCGCGGACACTACGAGCAGTACTTC CASSRGHYEQYF
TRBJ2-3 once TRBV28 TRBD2 TGTGCCAGCAGTTTATATAGCGGGAGGGCCTTGGGTACAGATACGCAGTATTTT CASSLYSGRALGTDTQYF
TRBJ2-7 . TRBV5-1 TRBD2 TGCGCCAGCAGCTCCGGGACTAGCGGTCTCGAGCAGTACTTC CASSSGTSGLEQYF
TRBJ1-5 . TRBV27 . TGTGCCAGCAGCCAGGGACTTGCTTTCAATCAGCCCCAGCATTTT CASSQGLAFNQPQHF
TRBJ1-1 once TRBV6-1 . TGTGCCAGCAGACGGACAGCAATGAACACTGAAGCTTTCTTT CASRRTAMNTEAFF
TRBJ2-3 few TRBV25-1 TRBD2 TGTGCCAGCAGTGGTGGGACTAGCGGGGAACACACAGATACGCAGTATTTT CASSGGTSGEHTDTQYF
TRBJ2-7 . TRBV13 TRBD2 TGTGCCAGCAGCGCCCCCGGGACTAGCGGGGGTCTATACGAGCAGTACTTC CASSAPGTSGGLYEQYF
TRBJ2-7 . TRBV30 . TGTGCCTGGAGCCTTATCCTCTACGAGCAGTACTTC CAWSLILYEQYF
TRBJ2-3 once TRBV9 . TGTGCCAGCAGCCTGGGCGGAGGATCAGATACGCAGTATTTT CASSLGGGSDTQYF
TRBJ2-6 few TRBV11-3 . TGTGCCAGCAGCTTAGGGGGGACTCACTCTGGGGCCAACGTCCTGACTTTC CASSLGGTHSGANVLTF
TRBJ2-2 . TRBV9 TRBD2 TGTGCCAGCAGCTCCAAAGCGGGATCGGGGGCCGGGGAGCTGTTTTTT CASSSKAGSGAGELFF
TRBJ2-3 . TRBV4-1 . TGCGCCAGCAGCCAAGGGGGGCTAGTTTTGGATACGCAGTATTTT CASSQGGLVLDTQYF
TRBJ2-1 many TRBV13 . TGTGCCAGCAGCTTTTTTGGTGGGAGCCCCTACAATGAGCAGTTCTTC CASSFFGGSPYNEQFF
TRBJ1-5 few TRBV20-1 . TGCAGTGCTAGAGGGCCGGGCTACCAGCATTTT CSARGPGYQHF